The TCR beta chain described here comes from a study of a mutant IDH1 vaccine in newly diagnosed glioma. About the research overall: Patients were given eight vaccinations, scheduled in weeks 1, 3, 5, 7, 11, 15, 19 and 23. The therapy given earlier, which was standard therapy, consisted of radiotherapy, temozolomide, or both, and most of the patients received both.

Time point denoted: week 5, during vaccination. The study gave 300 ug of mutant IDH1 20-mer peptide per vaccine dose, with topical imiquimod. With regard to this clone: Its antigen is not known.

V lost 0 bases to trimming and J lost 6 bases, with 15 bases between them. CDR1 is LGHNA, CDR2 YSLEER, per germline. The CDR3 is 15 residues long. The method was immunoSEQ multiplex PCR; TCRdb's version includes in-frame clones alone and lacks a portion of them. The table has some 36,000 clones, roughly 76% seen once. This receptor was identified in a man between 45 and 60 years old with glioma. The chain recombines TRBV4-3 with TRBJ2-7; D is possibly TRBD1 (6 bases). The material sequenced was PBMCs, taken from a glioma patient whose treatment included an IDH1 peptide vaccine. CDR3 region: CASSQDQGKIFEQYF. The CDR3, as DNA: TGCGCCAGCAGCCAAGATCAGGGGAAGATCTTCGAGCAGTACTTC.